A single sample is the source of the 26 T cell receptor beta chains below, sequenced in a study of shared clonotypes between healthy human individuals. Data came from immunoSEQ multiplex PCR; TCRdb stores just in-frame clones and leaves some out. The table has 650,000 to 750,000 clones, around 72% seen once. The sequenced sample consisted of memory CD4+ T cells sorted from blood. The subset: CD45RA-negative fraction. The receptors shown here come from a woman aged 25 to 39 in good health.

This clone has only one observation. In DNA form, the CDR3 reads TGTGCCAGTAGTATAGATTCGGAGGGGTGGAGGACTGAAGCTTTCTTT. Translating gives CASSIDSEGWRTEAFF. This sequence joins TRBV19 and TRBJ1-1, with D perhaps matching TRBD1 (5 bases). This CDR3 comprises 16 residues. V was trimmed by 0 bases and J by 5 bases, leaving 16 bases between them. Germline V CDR1 and CDR2: LNHDA, SQIVND (reference sequence).

The chain employs TRBV7-2 and TRBJ1-2, with D possibly being TRBD1 (5 bases). Germline V lookup: CDR1 SGHTA, CDR2 FQGNSA. Trimming removed 5 bases from V and 5 bases from J, with 12 bases in between. This CDR3 has 13 residues. CDR3 sequence: CASSPGTDYGYTF. In nucleotides, the CDR3 is TGTGCCAGCAGCCCCGGGACTGATTATGGCTACACCTTC.

The CDR3 loop is CSVEGQGEPYEQYF. The CDR3 region has the DNA TGCAGCGTTGAAGGACAGGGGGAACCCTACGAGCAGTACTTC. The chain couples TRBV29-1 to TRBJ2-7; 9 bases are shared with TRBD1. V lost 1 base to trimming and J lost 2 bases; unmatched junction nucleotides: 3. This CDR3 is built from 14 residues. Per germline, CDR1 SQVTM and CDR2 ANQGSEA.

The sample holds one count of this clone. CDR3 protein: CASSEGQGRNYGYTF. CDR3 DNA: TGTGCCAGCAGTGAAGGGCAGGGGCGCAACTATGGCTACACCTTC. The chain links TRBV2 to TRBJ1-2; tentative D call: TRBD1 (6 bases). CDR3 length equals 15 residues. Trimming shortened V by 1 base and J by 2 bases, and 11 bases separated the two germline ends. The germline V gene encodes CDR1 SNHLY and CDR2 FYNNEI. Together with reference TRBV2 and TRBJ1-2, the CDR3 gives the full variable domain: EPEVTQTPSHQVTQMGQEVILRCVPISNHLYFYWYRQILGQKVEFLVSFYNNEISEKSEIFDDQFSVERPDGSNFTLKIRSTKLEDSAMYFCASSEGQGRNYGYTFGSGTRLTVV.

V and J are TRBV30 and TRBJ2-5, with 8 bases identical to TRBD2. J was trimmed by 4 bases and V by 5 bases; bases with no gene match: 6. In germline, CDR1 is GTSNPN, CDR2 SVGIG (reference sequence). The CDR3 runs to 13 residues. The CDR3 sequence: CAWSRTSRETQYF. The CDR3 DNA is TGTGCCTGGTCGAGGACTAGCCGAGAGACCCAGTACTTC.

The chain combines TRBV29-1 with TRBJ2-1; D is undetermined. CDR3 length: 12 amino acids. V lost 8 bases and J 6 bases, leaving 14 bases between the germline ends. The V gene's germline CDR1 is SQVTM and CDR2 ANQGSEA. The CDR3 sequence: CSSGGWFNEQFF. CDR3 in DNA: TGCAGCTCCGGTGGGTGGTTCAATGAGCAGTTCTTC.

The V call is TRBV10-3, the J call TRBJ2-5; TRBD2 aligns across 8 bases. Germline CDR1 is ENHRY and CDR2 is SYGVKD. After removal of 0 bases from V and 2 bases from J, the junction contained 5 bases not matched to a gene. The CDR3 contains 16 residues. This chain's CDR3 is CAISESSTSGQETQYF. In nucleotides, the CDR3 is TGTGCCATCAGTGAGTCGTCTACTAGCGGACAAGAGACCCAGTACTTC.

The chain combines TRBV19 with TRBJ2-1, with TRBD2 matching over 7 bases. V trimming: 10 bases; J trimming: 0 bases; junction bases outside the gene matches: 6. The CDR3 contains 14 residues. Per the germline V gene, CDR1 is LNHDA and CDR2 is SQIVND (reference sequence). The CDR3 sequence is CATKREYSYNEQFF. CDR3 sequence (DNA): TGTGCCACCAAGCGGGAATACTCCTACAATGAGCAGTTCTTC.

The chain recombines TRBV28 with TRBJ2-5; 10 bases line up with TRBD2. J lost 1 base, V lost 5 bases, and 16 bases had no gene match. Germline V CDR1 and CDR2: MDHEN, SYDVKM. The CDR3 has 19 amino acids. CDR3 in DNA: TGTGCCAGCAGTACACTTGTCCCTAGCGGGAGCTGGATCCAAGAGACCCAGTACTTC. This codes for CASSTLVPSGSWIQETQYF.

This clone was counted between two and nine times. V gene TRBV27 combines with J gene TRBJ2-7; 9 nucleotides line up with TRBD1. Germline CDR1 MNHEY, CDR2 SMNVEV (reference sequence). This CDR3 region has 13 residues. Trimming took 8 bases from V and 6 from J; bases not matched to a gene: 8. Written as DNA, the CDR3 is TGTGCCAGCCGGGACAGGGTGTTCTCCGAGCAGTACTTC. Residues: CASRDRVFSEQYF.

This clone was seen more than once but under ten times. CDR3 nucleotide sequence: TGTGCCAGCAGCTTAGGGCCCTACGGGGTGGGAGAGACCCAGTACTTC. It is translated as CASSLGPYGVGETQYF. The chain recombines TRBV7-7 with TRBJ2-5, with D possibly matching TRBD2 (5 bases). The CDR3 is 16 amino acids. Trimming left V 1 base short and J 4 bases short, with 16 bases between. Looked up from germline, CDR1 is SSHAT and CDR2 is FNYEAQ (reference sequence). Together with reference TRBV7-7 and TRBJ2-5, the CDR3 gives the full variable domain: GAGVSQSPRYKVTKRGQDVTLRCDPISSHATLYWYQQALGQGPEFLTYFNYEAQPDKSGLPSDRFSAERPEGSISTLTIQRTEQRDSAMYRCASSLGPYGVGETQYFGPGTRLLVL.

The chain is built from TRBV5-1 and TRBJ1-3; D may be TRBD1 (6 bases). Germline V lookup: CDR1 SGHRS, CDR2 YFSETQ. The germline V and J ends were trimmed by 0 bases and 2 bases, with 15 bases remaining between them. The CDR3 extends over 17 amino acids. The CDR3, as DNA: TGCGCCAGCAGCTTGGGCCTACAGGGTGCCGCTGGAAACACCATATATTTT. Protein product: CASSLGLQGAAGNTIYF.

In regard to this clone: Just one base apart from a much larger clone, this may be a read error. Other DNA variants within this sample encode the same CDR3. The gene calls are TRBV27 and TRBJ2-2; D is ambiguous. The CDR3 is 13 residues long. V lost 1 base and J 2 bases, leaving 2 bases between the germline ends. Germline loops: CDR1 MNHEY, CDR2 SMNVEV (reference sequence). CDR3 DNA sequence: TGTGCCAGCAGTTTATTAAACACCGGGGAGCTGTTTTTT. It is translated as CASSLLNTGELFF.

The chain uses TRBV29-1 and TRBJ2-1; TRBD1 aligns across 8 bases. Germline CDR1 reads SQVTM; CDR2 reads ANQGSEA. This CDR3 contains 13 residues. Germline trimming cut 7 bases from V and 3 bases from J; bases unmatched to any gene: 5. Here the CDR3 reads CSAGGQGYNEQFF. CDR3 nucleotide sequence: TGCAGCGCCGGCGGACAGGGCTACAATGAGCAGTTCTTC.

This clone occurred once. This chain joins TRBV9 and TRBJ2-1; TRBD1 is a possible D gene (6 bases). Germline V gives CDR1 SGDLS, CDR2 YYNGEE. The CDR3 is 14 amino acids. Trimming took off 1 base at V and 6 bases at J, with 11 bases between the two ends. Here the CDR3 reads CASSVSLGGNEQFF. The CDR3 region has the DNA TGTGCCAGCAGCGTAAGTCTAGGGGGCAATGAGCAGTTCTTC.

This sequence joins TRBV4-1 and TRBJ2-2; maybe TRBD2 (6 bases). This CDR3 is built from 16 residues. Deletions cut 6 bases from V and 4 bases from J, with 18 bases between. CDR1 is MGHRA, CDR2 YSYEKL, per germline. The CDR3 nucleotides read TGCGCCAGCAGGGACCTACGCGGGACCAGCACCGGGGAGCTGTTTTTT. Residues: CASRDLRGTSTGELFF.

This chain uses TRBV5-1 with TRBJ2-2; D is ambiguous. The CDR3 runs to 15 residues. V was cut by 0 bases and J by 1 base, with 7 bases left in between. CDR1 and CDR2 (germline): SGHRS, YFSETQ. The CDR3 DNA reads as TGCGCCAGCAGCTTGGCCGTGGGGAACACCGGGGAGCTGTTTTTT. It specifies CASSLAVGNTGELFF.

This chain uses TRBV27 with TRBJ2-7; 8 nucleotides align to TRBD1. Germline loops: CDR1 MNHEY, CDR2 SMNVEV (reference sequence). Losses at the gene ends were 6 bases for V and 2 bases for J; bases not matched to a gene: 9. The length of the CDR3 is 15 residues. The CDR3 region has the DNA TGTGCCAGCAGACCTAACAGGGGGTACGCCTACGAGCAGTACTTC. Protein product: CASRPNRGYAYEQYF.

V is TRBV4-1 and J is TRBJ2-2; no definite D call. Germline loops: CDR1 MGHRA, CDR2 YSYEKL. CDR3 length: 14 residues. Between the trimmed V and J ends, which lost 4 bases and 9 bases, there was a span of 15 bases. CDR3 in DNA: TGCGCCAGCAGCCGTGAGGCCTTGGGTAGGGAGCTGTTTTTT. Translation gives CASSREALGRELFF.

As DNA, the CDR3 is TGTGCCAGCTCACCACGGGGCAACGGGCAGCCCCAGCATTTT. Translation: CASSPRGNGQPQHF. The J gene is TRBJ1-5, the V gene TRBV18; D may be TRBD1 (5 bases). The CDR3 spans 14 residues. Trimming removed 1 base from V and 7 bases from J, with 11 bases in between. CDR1 is KGHSH, CDR2 LQKENI, per germline.

Written as DNA, the CDR3 is TGTGCCAGCTCACTTGAAAGCAATATAGTAGCCGAGCAGTACTTC. Amino acids: CASSLESNIVAEQYF. The chain is built from TRBV18 and TRBJ2-7; no definite D call. The germline CDR1 and CDR2 sequences are KGHSH and LQKENI. With 4 bases removed from V and 6 bases from J, the gap between germline ends came to 19 bases. The CDR3 consists of 15 residues. Drawing the rest from reference TRBV18 and TRBJ2-7, the complete variable domain is NAGVMQNPRHLVRRRGQEARLRCSPMKGHSHVYWYRQLPEEGLKFMVYLQKENIIDESGMPKERFSAEFPKEGPSILRIQQVVRGDSAAYFCASSLESNIVAEQYFGPGTRLTVT.

The genes are TRBV28 and TRBJ1-1; 7 nucleotides line up with TRBD1. Germline loops: CDR1 MDHEN, CDR2 SYDVKM. V lost 11 bases to trimming and J lost 0 bases; unmatched junction nucleotides: 6. The CDR3 loop spans 13 amino acids. Written as DNA, the CDR3 is TGTGCCGGAGGGGACAGCATGAACACTGAAGCTTTCTTT. Protein: CAGGDSMNTEAFF.

The chain is built from TRBV19 and TRBJ2-2; 8 bases align to TRBD1. Germline V lookup: CDR1 LNHDA, CDR2 SQIVND (reference sequence). The V segment lost 7 bases and the J segment 6 bases; nucleotides outside the gene matches: 10. The CDR3 has 15 amino acids. CDR3 DNA sequence: TGTGCCAGTACCGAGACAGGGGTTTCTTCCGGGGAGCTGTTTTTT. Translated, it gives CASTETGVSSGELFF.

Remarks on this clone: The sample holds other DNA sequences that translate to the same CDR3. The V gene is TRBV5-1, the J gene TRBJ1-3, with D perhaps matching TRBD1 (5 bases). The ends were cut back, 4 bases at V and 0 bases at J, with 11 bases in the middle. The CDR3 is 15 residues long. CDR1 SGHRS and CDR2 YFSETQ come from the germline V gene. The CDR3, as DNA: TGCGCCAGCAGCCTAGACAGAAGCTCTGGAAACACCATATATTTT. It yields the protein CASSLDRSSGNTIYF.

The chain combines TRBV7-3 with TRBJ2-6, with 7 bases fitting TRBD1. There are 15 residues in the CDR3. Unmatched junction bases numbered 1, after V lost 5 bases and J lost 0 bases. Germline values: CDR1 SGHTA, CDR2 FQGTGA. The CDR3 DNA reads as TGTGCCAGCAGCCGGGACAGCTCTGGGGCCAACGTCCTGACTTTC. Amino acid sequence: CASSRDSSGANVLTF.

In this sample, this clone turned up many times. The junction does not match germline at one end; this may be a read error. The chain joins TRBV5-3 to TRBJ1-2; D uncertain. TRBV5-3 is designated an ORF whose function remains uncertain. The CDR3 spans 12 residues. Here the CDR3 reads CASSLRGYGYTF. The CDR3 DNA follows: TGTGCCAGCAGCTTGCGGGGATATGGCTACACCTTC.